These T cell receptor beta chains were read from a single sample in a study of cytomegalovirus exposure and HLA in healthy donors. Method: immunoSEQ multiplex PCR; TCRdb's copy keeps in-frame clones and lacks some. The top ten clones hold approximately 6% of a sample with about 170,000 clones, almost 80% of them seen once. Sequencing input: PBMCs. Source of these receptors: a man between 40 and 49 years old in good health and CMV-seropositive. Both conserved end residues are part of each CDR3. A D gene is named only where the DNA matches it firmly. The size field is filled for only some rows; it gives once, few, many or a size class.

j_call: TRBJ2-1
clone_size: .
d_call: TRBD1
v_call: TRBV5-1
cdr3_aa: CASSLGQGEKQFF
cdr3_nt: TGCGCCAGCAGCTTGGGGCAGGGGGAGAAGCAGTTCTTC

j_call: TRBJ2-5
clone_size: .
d_call: .
v_call: TRBV7-9
cdr3_aa: CASFRVSETQYF
cdr3_nt: TGTGCCAGCTTCAGGGTTTCGGAGACCCAGTACTTC

j_call: TRBJ2-1
clone_size: .
d_call: TRBD2
v_call: TRBV5-1
cdr3_aa: CASSAGTSAGEQFF
cdr3_nt: TGCGCCAGCAGCGCGGGGACTAGCGCAGGTGAGCAGTTCTTC

j_call: TRBJ2-1
clone_size: .
d_call: .
v_call: TRBV2
cdr3_aa: CASSELSSYNEQFF
cdr3_nt: TGTGCCAGCAGTGAACTGAGCTCCTACAATGAGCAGTTCTTC

j_call: TRBJ2-1
clone_size: .
d_call: TRBD1
v_call: TRBV7-2
cdr3_aa: CASSLVNPGQGMYEQFF
cdr3_nt: TGTGCCAGCAGCTTAGTTAACCCGGGACAGGGTATGTATGAGCAGTTCTTC

j_call: TRBJ2-3
clone_size: .
d_call: .
v_call: TRBV1
cdr3_aa: CTSIYKGTSGSTDTQYF
cdr3_nt: TGCACCAGCATCTACAAGGGGACTAGCGGTAGCACAGATACGCAGTATTTT

j_call: TRBJ2-3
clone_size: few
d_call: .
v_call: TRBV28
cdr3_aa: CATGTLSTDTQYF
cdr3_nt: TGTGCCACCGGGACATTAAGCACAGATACGCAGTATTTT

j_call: TRBJ2-2
clone_size: .
d_call: .
v_call: TRBV19
cdr3_aa: CASSRGPPFKPGELFF
cdr3_nt: TGTGCCAGTAGTAGGGGGCCTCCGTTTAAGCCCGGGGAGCTGTTTTTT

j_call: TRBJ2-7
clone_size: once
d_call: TRBD2
v_call: TRBV19
cdr3_aa: CASRNGGGAEQYF
cdr3_nt: TGTGCCAGTAGAAATGGGGGGGGAGCCGAGCAGTACTTC

j_call: TRBJ2-7
clone_size: .
d_call: TRBD1
v_call: TRBV6-6
cdr3_aa: CASRIQGSYEQYF
cdr3_nt: TGTGCCAGCAGAATACAGGGGTCCTACGAGCAGTACTTC

j_call: TRBJ2-2
clone_size: .
d_call: .
v_call: TRBV7-2
cdr3_aa: CASSLSLASELFF
cdr3_nt: TGTGCCAGCAGCTTATCGCTAGCTTCGGAGCTGTTTTTT

j_call: TRBJ2-5
clone_size: .
d_call: .
v_call: TRBV9
cdr3_aa: CASSAGTTQETQYF
cdr3_nt: TGTGCCAGCAGCGCGGGTACTACCCAAGAGACCCAGTACTTC

j_call: TRBJ2-3
clone_size: .
d_call: TRBD2
v_call: TRBV30
cdr3_aa: CAWSAGLVTDTQYF
cdr3_nt: TGTGCCTGGAGTGCGGGACTAGTGACAGATACGCAGTATTTT

j_call: TRBJ2-7
clone_size: .
d_call: TRBD2
v_call: TRBV18
cdr3_aa: CASSPGLARTYEQYF
cdr3_nt: TGTGCCAGCTCACCGGGACTAGCGAGAACTTACGAGCAGTACTTC

j_call: TRBJ2-1
clone_size: .
d_call: TRBD2
v_call: TRBV29-1
cdr3_aa: CSVWTSGNNEQFF
cdr3_nt: TGCAGCGTCTGGACTAGCGGGAACAATGAGCAGTTCTTC

j_call: TRBJ1-1
clone_size: .
d_call: .
v_call: TRBV12-2
cdr3_aa: CASRLPPWQGSTEAFF
cdr3_nt: TGTGCAAGTCGCTTACCTCCGTGGCAGGGAAGCACTGAAGCTTTCTTT

j_call: TRBJ2-7
clone_size: .
d_call: .
v_call: TRBV5-1
cdr3_aa: CASSLGDVPGYEQYF
cdr3_nt: TGCGCCAGCAGCTTGGGCGATGTACCTGGCTACGAGCAGTACTTC

j_call: TRBJ2-5
clone_size: .
d_call: .
v_call: TRBV7-7
cdr3_aa: CASSRTSWETQYF
cdr3_nt: TGTGCTAGCAGCAGAACTTCATGGGAGACCCAGTACTTC

j_call: TRBJ2-5
clone_size: .
d_call: .
v_call: TRBV30
cdr3_aa: CAWSVGGFAQETQYF
cdr3_nt: TGTGCCTGGAGTGTCGGCGGGTTTGCTCAAGAGACCCAGTACTTC

j_call: TRBJ1-2
clone_size: .
d_call: .
v_call: TRBV19
cdr3_aa: CASSRTGNYGYTF
cdr3_nt: TGTGCCAGTAGTCGCACAGGGAACTATGGCTACACCTTC

j_call: TRBJ1-5
clone_size: .
d_call: .
v_call: TRBV28
cdr3_aa: CASRKARGDQPQHF
cdr3_nt: TGTGCCAGCAGGAAGGCCAGGGGCGATCAGCCCCAGCATTTT

j_call: TRBJ2-7
clone_size: .
d_call: TRBD2
v_call: TRBV7-2
cdr3_aa: CASSSPTSGAYEQYF
cdr3_nt: TGTGCCAGCAGCTCCCCGACTAGCGGGGCCTACGAGCAGTACTTC

j_call: TRBJ2-7
clone_size: .
d_call: TRBD2
v_call: TRBV7-2
cdr3_aa: CASSPGLAGASYEQYF
cdr3_nt: TGTGCCAGCAGCCCGGGACTAGCGGGAGCCAGCTACGAGCAGTACTTC

j_call: TRBJ2-7
clone_size: .
d_call: TRBD1
v_call: TRBV5-1
cdr3_aa: CASSLATGARSSYEQYF
cdr3_nt: TGCGCCAGCAGCTTGGCAACAGGGGCCCGAAGTTCGTACGAGCAGTACTTC

j_call: TRBJ2-7
clone_size: .
d_call: TRBD2
v_call: TRBV2
cdr3_aa: CASSQTSGGSYEQYF
cdr3_nt: TGTGCCAGCAGCCAAACTAGCGGGGGTTCCTACGAGCAGTACTTC

j_call: TRBJ2-3
clone_size: .
d_call: .
v_call: TRBV29-1
cdr3_aa: CSGSPQSRTDTQYF
cdr3_nt: TGCAGCGGGAGCCCCCAATCAAGAACAGATACGCAGTATTTT

j_call: TRBJ1-1
clone_size: once
d_call: .
v_call: TRBV18
cdr3_aa: CASSPPRAVTEAFF
cdr3_nt: TGTGCCAGCTCACCACCCAGGGCGGTCACTGAAGCTTTCTTT

j_call: TRBJ1-1
clone_size: .
d_call: .
v_call: TRBV7-8
cdr3_aa: CASSLAGGLNTKAFF
cdr3_nt: TGTGCCAGCAGCTTAGCCGGAGGCCTTAACACTAAAGCTTTCTTT

j_call: TRBJ1-6
clone_size: .
d_call: TRBD1
v_call: TRBV30
cdr3_aa: CAWSADRGNSPLHF
cdr3_nt: TGTGCCTGGAGCGCGGACAGGGGTAATTCACCCCTCCACTTT

j_call: TRBJ2-7
clone_size: .
d_call: TRBD2
v_call: TRBV7-9
cdr3_aa: CASSRGLTLIQQYF
cdr3_nt: TGTGCCAGCAGCAGGGGACTAACCCTAATCCAGCAGTACTTC

j_call: TRBJ2-2
clone_size: .
d_call: .
v_call: TRBV5-1
cdr3_aa: CASSLVAGMDTGELFF
cdr3_nt: TGCGCCAGCAGCTTGGTGGCAGGGATGGACACCGGGGAGCTGTTTTTT

j_call: TRBJ2-3
clone_size: once
d_call: .
v_call: TRBV4-1
cdr3_aa: CASSQVLGGSSTDTQYF
cdr3_nt: TGCGCCAGCAGCCAAGTGTTGGGGGGATCTAGCACAGATACGCAGTATTTT

j_call: TRBJ1-1
clone_size: .
d_call: .
v_call: TRBV7-9
cdr3_aa: CASIRNNKAGVGTEAFF
cdr3_nt: TGTGCCAGCATCCGAAATAACAAAGCGGGAGTTGGCACTGAAGCTTTCTTT

j_call: TRBJ2-6
clone_size: .
d_call: TRBD1
v_call: TRBV6-5
cdr3_aa: CASSRQGAGANVLTF
cdr3_nt: TGTGCCAGCAGCCGACAGGGGGCTGGGGCCAACGTCCTGACTTTC

j_call: TRBJ2-7
clone_size: once
d_call: TRBD2
v_call: TRBV27
cdr3_aa: CASSLSGRAYEQYF
cdr3_nt: TGTGCCAGCAGCCTTAGCGGGAGGGCCTACGAGCAGTACTTC

j_call: TRBJ2-7
clone_size: .
d_call: TRBD1
v_call: TRBV12-5
cdr3_aa: CASGPDRVGVQYF
cdr3_nt: TGTGCTAGTGGCCCCGACAGGGTAGGGGTGCAGTACTTC

j_call: TRBJ2-1
clone_size: .
d_call: TRBD2
v_call: TRBV12-5
cdr3_aa: CASGLTSGRSPYNEQFF
cdr3_nt: TGTGCTAGTGGTTTAACTAGCGGGAGGTCCCCTTACAATGAGCAGTTCTTC

j_call: TRBJ2-1
clone_size: .
d_call: TRBD2
v_call: TRBV5-1
cdr3_aa: CASSLGPPRAGGPYNEQFF
cdr3_nt: TGCGCCAGCAGCTTGGGGCCCCCGAGGGCGGGAGGGCCTTACAATGAGCAGTTCTTC

j_call: TRBJ1-2
clone_size: few
d_call: TRBD1
v_call: TRBV28
cdr3_aa: CASSSPGQGFGGYGYTF
cdr3_nt: TGTGCCAGCAGTTCTCCGGGACAGGGGTTTGGGGGCTATGGCTACACCTTC

j_call: TRBJ2-2
clone_size: .
d_call: TRBD1
v_call: TRBV5-6
cdr3_aa: CASSPYTGGPGELFF
cdr3_nt: TGTGCCAGCAGCCCCTACACAGGGGGCCCCGGGGAGCTGTTTTTT

j_call: TRBJ2-7
clone_size: .
d_call: .
v_call: TRBV11-3
cdr3_aa: CASSFPGSSYEQYF
cdr3_nt: TGTGCCAGCAGCTTCCCGGGGAGCTCCTACGAGCAGTACTTC

j_call: TRBJ2-2
clone_size: few
d_call: .
v_call: TRBV7-9
cdr3_aa: CASSRGSGELFF
cdr3_nt: TGTGCCAGCAGCCGGGGTTCCGGGGAGCTGTTTTTT

j_call: TRBJ1-5
clone_size: .
d_call: TRBD1
v_call: TRBV6-5
cdr3_aa: CASSPNRGNQPQHF
cdr3_nt: TGTGCCAGCAGCCCGAACAGGGGGAATCAGCCCCAGCATTTT

j_call: TRBJ2-7
clone_size: .
d_call: .
v_call: TRBV6-5
cdr3_aa: CASSYSGTGQDEQYF
cdr3_nt: TGTGCCAGCAGTTACTCGGGGACTGGGCAGGACGAGCAGTACTTC

j_call: TRBJ1-3
clone_size: .
d_call: .
v_call: TRBV11-2
cdr3_aa: CASSWGHNSGNTIYF
cdr3_nt: TGTGCCAGCAGCTGGGGACACAACTCTGGAAACACCATATATTTT

j_call: TRBJ1-5
clone_size: .
d_call: TRBD1
v_call: TRBV18
cdr3_aa: CASSPGTGGQPQHF
cdr3_nt: TGTGCCAGCTCACCAGGGACAGGGGGGCAGCCCCAGCATTTT

j_call: TRBJ2-1
clone_size: .
d_call: TRBD1
v_call: TRBV7-9
cdr3_aa: CASRDRGRNEQFF
cdr3_nt: TGTGCCAGCAGGGACAGGGGGAGGAATGAGCAGTTCTTC

j_call: TRBJ2-7
clone_size: .
d_call: TRBD2
v_call: TRBV4-2
cdr3_aa: CASSQDLLAGGYEQYF
cdr3_nt: TGTGCCAGCAGCCAAGACCTACTAGCGGGAGGGTACGAGCAGTACTTC

j_call: TRBJ2-1
clone_size: once
d_call: .
v_call: TRBV19
cdr3_aa: CASSMEIAPKYYNEQFF
cdr3_nt: TGTGCCAGTAGTATGGAGATAGCGCCAAAATATTACAATGAGCAGTTCTTC

j_call: TRBJ2-1
clone_size: .
d_call: TRBD2
v_call: TRBV7-3
cdr3_aa: CASTEGLAGGGEQFF
cdr3_nt: TGTGCCAGCACCGAAGGACTAGCGGGAGGAGGTGAGCAGTTCTTC